The text below deals with one T cell receptor beta chain. Sequenced by immunoSEQ multiplex PCR; TCRdb stores in-frame clones only, minus some. The table lists about 92,000 clones, 90% to 95% of them singletons. The data derive from a study of T cell responses to AZD1222 COVID-19 vaccine. The V and J ends lost 8 bases and 3 bases respectively, with 11 bases between them. This CDR3 has 13 amino acids. The receptor was isolated from an adult in good health. The material was peripheral blood, obtained on day 0 of AZD1222 vaccination. The chain links TRBV12-3 or TRBV12-4 to TRBJ1-5; no clear D. CDR3 nucleotides: TGTGCCAGCGGTCAGGCGAACAATCAGCCCCAGCATTTT. It specifies CASGQANNQPQHF.